This T cell receptor beta chain is drawn from a study of T cell responses to AZD1222 COVID-19 vaccine. This CDR3 is built from 14 residues. J lost 6 bases, V lost 4 bases, and 7 bases had no gene match. Germline values: CDR1 KGHSH, CDR2 LQKENI. This table comes from immunoSEQ multiplex PCR, and its TCRdb copy is limited to in-frame clones, with some not included. There are 150,000 or so clones in the sample; about 87% occur only once, and around 2.9% lies in the top ten. Comment on this clone: Its antigen is still unknown.

Overall study results and limits: Repertoires were collected only later (after the peak T cell response had occurred). White British donors predominated, females outnumbered males, and clonal diversity was possibly underestimated. Just a handful of AZD1222 recipients tested seropositive at baseline. The study found Spike-specific TCR breadth and depth rose after two AZD1222 doses.

The material was peripheral blood, obtained on day 0 of AZD1222 vaccination. The chain employs TRBV18 and TRBJ2-7; TRBD1 aligns across 9 bases. This clonotype originated in an adult in good health. CDR3 bases: TGTGCCAGCTCACAGAGACAGGGGGAAGGCGAGCAGTACTTC. It encodes CASSQRQGEGEQYF.